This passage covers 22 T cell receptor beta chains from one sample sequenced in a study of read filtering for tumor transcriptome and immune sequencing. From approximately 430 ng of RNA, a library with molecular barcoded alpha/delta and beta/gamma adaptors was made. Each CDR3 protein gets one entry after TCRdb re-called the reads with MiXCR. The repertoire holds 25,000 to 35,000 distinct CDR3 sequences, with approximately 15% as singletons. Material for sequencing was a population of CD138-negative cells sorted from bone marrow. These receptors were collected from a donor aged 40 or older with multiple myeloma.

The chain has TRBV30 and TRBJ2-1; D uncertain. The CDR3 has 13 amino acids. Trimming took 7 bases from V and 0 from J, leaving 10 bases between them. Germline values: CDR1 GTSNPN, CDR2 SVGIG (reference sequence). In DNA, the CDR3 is TGTGCCTTCTTCCGTAGCTCCTACAATGAGCAGTTCTTC. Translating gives CAFFRSSYNEQFF.

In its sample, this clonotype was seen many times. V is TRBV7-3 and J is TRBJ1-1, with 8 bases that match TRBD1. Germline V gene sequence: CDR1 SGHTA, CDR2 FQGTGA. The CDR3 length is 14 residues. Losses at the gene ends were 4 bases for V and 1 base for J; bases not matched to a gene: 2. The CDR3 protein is CASSSGTGNTEAFF. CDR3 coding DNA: TGTGCCAGCAGCTCAGGGACAGGGAACACTGAAGCTTTCTTT.

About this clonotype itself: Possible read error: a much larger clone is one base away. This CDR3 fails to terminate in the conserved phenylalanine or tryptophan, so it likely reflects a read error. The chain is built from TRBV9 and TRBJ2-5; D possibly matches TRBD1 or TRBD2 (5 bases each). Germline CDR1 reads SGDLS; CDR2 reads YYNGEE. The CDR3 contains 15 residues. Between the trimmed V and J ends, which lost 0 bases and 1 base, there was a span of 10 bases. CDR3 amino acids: CASSVGGIAQETQYL. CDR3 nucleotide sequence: TGTGCCAGCAGCGTAGGGGGGATTGCCCAAGAGACCCAGTACCTC.

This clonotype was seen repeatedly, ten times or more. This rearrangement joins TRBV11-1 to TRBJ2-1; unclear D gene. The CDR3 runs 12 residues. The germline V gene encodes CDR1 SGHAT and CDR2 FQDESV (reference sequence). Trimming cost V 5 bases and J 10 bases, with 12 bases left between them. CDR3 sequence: CASSPVSYEQFF. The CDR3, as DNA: TGTGCCAGCAGCCCCGTATCATACGAGCAGTTCTTC.

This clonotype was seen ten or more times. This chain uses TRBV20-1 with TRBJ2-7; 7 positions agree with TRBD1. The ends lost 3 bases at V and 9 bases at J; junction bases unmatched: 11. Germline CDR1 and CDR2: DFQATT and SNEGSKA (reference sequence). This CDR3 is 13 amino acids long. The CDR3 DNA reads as TGCAGTGCTAGGGGGACAGCCTGGGAATTGCAGTACTTC. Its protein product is CSARGTAWELQYF.

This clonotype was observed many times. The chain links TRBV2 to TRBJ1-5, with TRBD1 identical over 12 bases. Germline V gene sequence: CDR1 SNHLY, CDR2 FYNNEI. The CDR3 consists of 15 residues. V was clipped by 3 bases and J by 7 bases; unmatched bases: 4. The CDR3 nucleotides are TGTGCCAGCAGTGAGAGAGGGACAGGGGGCCAGCCCCAGCATTTT. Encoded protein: CASSERGTGGQPQHF.

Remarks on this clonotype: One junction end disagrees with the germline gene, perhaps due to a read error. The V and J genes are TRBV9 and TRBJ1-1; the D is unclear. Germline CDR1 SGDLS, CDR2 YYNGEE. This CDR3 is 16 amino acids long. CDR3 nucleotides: TGTGCCAGCAGCGTAGAAGGGATTGTGAACGGCACTGAAGCTTTCTTC. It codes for CASSVEGIVNGTEAFF.

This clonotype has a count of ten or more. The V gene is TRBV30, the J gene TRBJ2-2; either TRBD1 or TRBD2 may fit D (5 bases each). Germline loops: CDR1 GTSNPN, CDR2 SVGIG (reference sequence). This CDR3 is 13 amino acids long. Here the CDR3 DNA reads TGTGCATGGGGTGCAGGGAGAATCGGGGAGCTGTTTTTT. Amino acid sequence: CAWGAGRIGELFF.

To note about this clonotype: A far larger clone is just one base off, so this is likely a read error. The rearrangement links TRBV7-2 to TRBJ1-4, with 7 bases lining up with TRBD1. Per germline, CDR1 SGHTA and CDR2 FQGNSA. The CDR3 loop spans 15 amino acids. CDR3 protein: CASSLGLAGTDTQCF. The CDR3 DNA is TGTGCCAGCAGCTTGGGACTAGCGGGGACAGATACGCAGTGTTTT.

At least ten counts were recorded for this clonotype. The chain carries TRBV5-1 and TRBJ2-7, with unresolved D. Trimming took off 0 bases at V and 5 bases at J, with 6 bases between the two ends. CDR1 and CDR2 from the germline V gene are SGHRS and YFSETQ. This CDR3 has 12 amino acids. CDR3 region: CASSLGTNEQYF. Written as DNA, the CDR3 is TGCGCCAGCAGCTTGGGAACGAACGAGCAGTACTTC.

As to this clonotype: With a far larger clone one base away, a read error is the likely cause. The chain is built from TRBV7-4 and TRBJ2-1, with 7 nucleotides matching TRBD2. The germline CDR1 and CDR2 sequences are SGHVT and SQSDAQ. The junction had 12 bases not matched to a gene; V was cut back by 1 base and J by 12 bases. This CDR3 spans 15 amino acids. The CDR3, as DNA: TGTGCCAGCAGCTTAGTAGGCGGGAGAAGGGATGGGCAGTTCTTC. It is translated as CASSLVGGRRDGQFF.

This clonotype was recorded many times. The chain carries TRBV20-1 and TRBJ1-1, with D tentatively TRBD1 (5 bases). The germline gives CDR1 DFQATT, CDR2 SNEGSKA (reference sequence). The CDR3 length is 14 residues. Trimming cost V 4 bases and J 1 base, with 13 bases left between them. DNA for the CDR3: TGCAGTGCTAATCCGTTGGGGACGAACACTGAAGCTTTCTTT. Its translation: CSANPLGTNTEAFF.

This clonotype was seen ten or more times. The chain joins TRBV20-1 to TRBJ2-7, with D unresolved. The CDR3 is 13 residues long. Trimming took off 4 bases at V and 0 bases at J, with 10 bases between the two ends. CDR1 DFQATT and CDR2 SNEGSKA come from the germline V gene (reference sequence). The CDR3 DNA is TGCAGTGCTACCAGACCCGACTCCTACGAGCAGTACTTC. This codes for CSATRPDSYEQYF.

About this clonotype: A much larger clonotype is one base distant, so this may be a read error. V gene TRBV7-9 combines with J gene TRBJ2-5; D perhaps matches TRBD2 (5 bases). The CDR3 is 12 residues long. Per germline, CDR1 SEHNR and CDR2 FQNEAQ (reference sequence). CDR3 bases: TGTGCCAGCAGCTTATTTGGGGAGACCCAGAACTTC. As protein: CASSLFGETQNF.

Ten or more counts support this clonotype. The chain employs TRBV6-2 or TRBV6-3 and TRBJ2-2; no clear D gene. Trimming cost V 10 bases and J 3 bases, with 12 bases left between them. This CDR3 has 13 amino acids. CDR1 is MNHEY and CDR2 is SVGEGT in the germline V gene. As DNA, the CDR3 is TGTGCCACCCTTGGGCAATACACCGGGGAGCTGTTTTTT. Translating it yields CATLGQYTGELFF.

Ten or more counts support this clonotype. This CDR3 reads CASGHTIAGRSTGELFF. Written as DNA, the CDR3 is TGTGCCAGCGGGCATACAATAGCGGGACGGAGTACCGGGGAGCTGTTTTTT. V and J are TRBV7-9 and TRBJ2-2; 8 nucleotides match TRBD2. The germline V gene has CDR1 SEHNR and CDR2 FQNEAQ (reference sequence). Trimming took 8 bases from V and 5 from J; bases not matched to a gene: 16. This CDR3 has 17 residues. The full variable domain, rest sourced from reference TRBV7-9 and TRBJ2-2, is DTGVSQNPRHKITKRGQNVTFRCDPISEHNRLYWYRQTLGQGPEFLTYFQNEAQLEKSRLLSDRFSAERPKGSFSTLEIQRTEQGDSAMYLCASGHTIAGRSTGELFFGEGSRLTVL.

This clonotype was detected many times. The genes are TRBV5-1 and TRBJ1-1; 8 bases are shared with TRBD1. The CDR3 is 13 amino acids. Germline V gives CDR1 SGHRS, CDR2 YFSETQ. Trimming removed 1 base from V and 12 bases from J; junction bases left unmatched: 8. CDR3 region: CASSLSVQGDSFF. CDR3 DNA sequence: TGCGCCAGCAGCTTGAGTGTACAGGGGGACTCTTTCTTT.

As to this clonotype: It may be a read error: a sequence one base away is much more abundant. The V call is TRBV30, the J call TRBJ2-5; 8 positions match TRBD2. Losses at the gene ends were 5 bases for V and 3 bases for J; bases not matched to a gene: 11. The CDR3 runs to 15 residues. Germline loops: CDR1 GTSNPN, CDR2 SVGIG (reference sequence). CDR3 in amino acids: CAWGRQAGGKETQYF. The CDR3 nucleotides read TGTGCCTGGGGGCGTCAGGCGGGAGGAAAAGAGACCCAGTACTTC.

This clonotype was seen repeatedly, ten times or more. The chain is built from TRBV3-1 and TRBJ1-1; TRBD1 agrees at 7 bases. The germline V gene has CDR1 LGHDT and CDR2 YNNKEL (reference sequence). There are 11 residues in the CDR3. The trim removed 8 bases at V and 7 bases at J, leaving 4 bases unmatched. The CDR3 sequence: CASATGYEAFF. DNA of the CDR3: TGTGCCAGCGCGACAGGGTATGAAGCTTTCTTT.

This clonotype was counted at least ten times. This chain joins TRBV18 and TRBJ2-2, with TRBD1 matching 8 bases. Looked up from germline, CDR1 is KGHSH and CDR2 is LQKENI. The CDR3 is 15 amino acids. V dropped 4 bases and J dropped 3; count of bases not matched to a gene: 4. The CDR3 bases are TGTGCCAGCTCACTGGACAGGGCAGACACCGGGGAGCTGTTTTTT. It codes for CASSLDRADTGELFF.

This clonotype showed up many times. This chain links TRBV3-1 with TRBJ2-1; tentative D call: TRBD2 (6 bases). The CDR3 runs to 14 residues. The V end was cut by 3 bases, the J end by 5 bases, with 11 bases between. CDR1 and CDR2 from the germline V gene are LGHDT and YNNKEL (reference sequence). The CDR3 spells CASSQLANDNEQFF. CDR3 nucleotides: TGTGCCAGCAGCCAGCTAGCGAATGACAATGAGCAGTTCTTC.

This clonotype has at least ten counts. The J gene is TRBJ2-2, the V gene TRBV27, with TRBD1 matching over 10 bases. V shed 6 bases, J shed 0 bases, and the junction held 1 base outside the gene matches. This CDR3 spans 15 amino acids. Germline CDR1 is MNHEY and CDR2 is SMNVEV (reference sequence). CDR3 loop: CASRGQGANTGELFF. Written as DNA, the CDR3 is TGTGCCAGCAGAGGACAGGGGGCGAACACCGGGGAGCTGTTTTTT.